Sequencing of this T cell receptor (beta chain) was carried out in a study of cytomegalovirus exposure and HLA in healthy donors (dated 2017 in TCRdb). Regarding the study in general: An earlier analysis of a few hundred of the donors reported 250 to 350 Gb of sequence data and approximately 120 million unique TCR beta sequences obtained from 150 million to 200 million T cells. Of the approximately 370 genotyped donors, 81% were placed in the genetic ancestry cluster associated with self-reported Caucasian donors. The study combined high-throughput TCR immunosequencing, statistical association of individual TCRs with disease status, and machine learning to predict cytomegalovirus infection status. Using immunosequencing, the study profiled T cell repertoires from about 650 subjects and related those repertoires to cytomegalovirus serostatus. In a later analysis, previously published TCR beta repertoires from 600 to 850 donors were re-analyzed and high-resolution HLA genotyping was added so that TCR occurrence patterns could be studied. Because of strong linkage in the cohort, roughly five DR-DQ haplotypes were treated as single units for association and clustering. The study aimed to test whether signatures of past pathogen exposure could be identified by cataloging public T cell receptors. An earlier analysis of some 500 of the donors used high-throughput TCR beta sequencing to judge whether each TCR beta V gene segment behaved as functional or pseudogenic. In addition to the first cohort of hundreds of subjects, a separate validation cohort of over 90 different subjects was used. About 300 gigabases of sequencing data and 70 million to 95 million unique TCR sequences made up an early release that covered over 550 HLA-typed donors. Donor age, sex, ethnicity and CMV serostatus were compiled together with the repertoire data. Every discovery cohort repertoire had been produced on one sequencing platform. Genome-wide SNP genotypes for about three fifths of the roughly 670 donors were used in a later genetic analysis, which treated that subset as a discovery cohort. Class I and class II HLA loci were covered by the typing at four-digit resolution. Among a few hundred genotyped donors of the cohort, an average of about 240,000 unique TCR beta nucleotide sequences were sequenced per donor, around a sixth of them non-productive. The number of donors typed differed by locus, with roughly 629-640 for A, B, C, DRB1 and DQB1, around 520 for DQA1, about 610 for DPA1, and 400 to 490 for DPB1. Rather than using new phenotypic data, the later analysis identified candidate immune exposures from TCR beta sequences and from how often those sequences occurred across donors.

The CDR3, from cysteine to phenylalanine, totals 11 residues. Only CDR3 DNA remains: 33 bases, in frame from the first base. As encoded in the germline V gene, CDR1 is SNHLY while CDR2 is FYNNEI. The germline V and J ends show losses of 8 bases and 14 bases respectively, and no gene match explains 8 bases of the junction. Taking its sample share into account, this clone is medium-sized (0.01 to 0.1%). The antigen it binds to is not known. Base quality data are lacking; no much larger clone is found one base away. The research as a whole found: Because HLA typing was missing for some donors at each locus, association tests included only the typed subset. In a later analysis, TCR association rates were found to vary across HLA loci, with the most associated TCRs seen for DRB1 alleles and the fewest for HLA-C alleles. In both the original and validation cohorts, the classifier was reported to diagnose cytomegalovirus status with high specificity and sensitivity. An earlier analysis of 450 to 750 of the donors showed that most TCR beta V segments appeared in productive rearrangements either about 87% or about 30% of the time, which broadly matched IMGT annotations. In a later analysis, several top co-occurrence clusters were reported to appear linked to parvovirus B19, influenza, CMV and Epstein-Barr virus. Compared with equally common non-associated chains, HLA-associated TCR beta chains in a later analysis were more clonally expanded and had lower generation probabilities. The presence/absence analyses assumed that sequencing depth was roughly uniform across donors, and that assumption may not be true. A group of highly shared sequence variants was considered likely to be a technical artifact of the sequencing pipeline. Correlated functional status among segregating V segments might be attributable to linkage disequilibrium, but an unknown experimental factor could not be ruled out. It was suggested by the authors that the approach could potentially be generalized to other disease states and immunological phenotypes. A further reported finding was that TCR beta sequences accurately predicted the HLA-A and HLA-B alleles for most subjects in the first cohort. In a later genetic analysis, fewer N-insertions in productive TCRs were reported among donors in an Asian-associated ancestry cluster than the 666-donor mean. A total of 164 TCR beta chains were listed by the study as associated with cytomegalovirus. The 87-base-pair reads could not distinguish some IMGT-functional V segments, including TRBV6-2 and TRBV6-3, so those segments were excluded. Specific HLA alleles were associated with 16,951 TCR beta sequences at a false discovery rate of 0.05 in a later analysis. A later analysis found that most CMV-associated TCR beta chains appeared HLA-restricted, with HLA associations seemingly driven largely by CMV exposure. In vitro tests confirmed that three of the cytomegalovirus-associated TCR beta chains recognize cytomegalovirus antigens. Because counts were too low, fewer than 20 rarely observed V segments, including chromosome 9 orphons, were excluded from the earlier analysis of some 590 of the donors. Assigning TCR associations to individual alleles was difficult when HLA alleles, especially DR and DQ, strongly co-occurred. Only TCR beta chains were sequenced in this cohort, and the absence of alpha or paired-chain data limited detectable features. V-gene and J-gene trimming of TCR beta chains was associated with a missense DCLRE1C variant in a later genetic analysis, and the association was replicated in an independent cohort. Immune exposure information for the cohort was limited to CMV serostatus. Most TCR sequences were seen in very few donors, while some public TCRs were found in many individuals.

The cohort consisted of approximately 690 healthy bone marrow donors. Cohort members were all nominally healthy when sampled, although unrecorded immune exposures were likely present. The donor was CMV seronegative and belonged to the group of around 350 seronegative cohort members. A peripheral blood sample was provided by each donor, and peripheral blood mononuclear cells were used for TCR beta sequencing. The Qiagen DNeasy Blood Extraction Kit was used to extract genomic DNA from the blood cell samples. Library prep was done by the immunoSEQ multiplex PCR assay. For the multiplex PCR, a mixture combining 60 forward primers for TCR Vbeta segments and 13 reverse primers for TCR Jbeta segments was used. A multiplex PCR assay on genomic DNA amplified the CDR3 region of rearranged TCR beta genes. The Illumina HiSeq System was used to sequence the amplified TCR beta libraries as 87-base-pair reads. In the source study's methods: Across the roughly 600 repertoires, a later analysis counted some 81 million unique TCR beta chains, 9.5 million to 12 million of which were shared by at least two donors. A nearest-neighbor algorithm error-corrected the raw reads and collapsed the reads into unique sequences, merging closely related sequences to remove PCR and sequencing errors. To assign V, D and J gene segments, CDR3 sequences were aligned to IMGT reference sequences. For a sequence to be retained, a match of at least six nucleotides to both a V gene segment and a J gene segment was required. Rearrangements were classified as productive when the CDR3 lacked stop codons and remained in frame with V and J, and all other rearrangements were classified as non-productive. CDR3 was defined by IMGT convention, running from the second conserved V-encoded cysteine to the conserved J-encoded phenylalanine. Sequences without an unambiguous match to a single V gene segment were excluded from the earlier analysis of 587 of the donors. In an earlier analysis of about 590 of the donors, a V segment was called functional when productive rearrangements were above 56.7%, and segregating when the standard deviation between donors exceeded 5%. A statistical classification framework was developed to diagnose cytomegalovirus status using the catalog of TCR beta chain sequences. In a later analysis, TCR nucleotide sequences were compared against IMGT/GENE-DB human TR gene sequences so that V and J genes could be assigned. The TCRdist pipeline was used in a later analysis to assign CDR3 sequences and most-parsimonious VDJ recombination scenarios. In a later analysis, every TCR beta chain was defined by the combination of its CDR3 amino acid sequence and its V-gene family, and reads without a unique V-gene family were dropped. As a way to deal with suspected cross-contamination and a sequencing artifact, a later analysis dropped hundreds of nucleotide sequences that were highly shared and had low generation probability. A later analysis calculated a clonal expansion index for each public chain from normalized within-repertoire ranks of inferred template counts. A later analysis computed generation probabilities with a VDJ recombination model fitted to out-of-frame rearrangements, and checked the results against IGoR. Hypergeometric tests were used in a later analysis to score TCR-TCR, TCR-HLA and TCR-CMV co-occurrence, with a repertoire-size bias correction applied to the TCR pairs. False discovery rates were estimated in a later analysis by permuting HLA or CMV assignments 20 times. In a later analysis, co-occurring TCRs were grouped with DBSCAN, and TCRdist sequence similarity was added when clustering was performed within HLA-allele-positive subsets. For co-occurrence clustering, repertoires with fewer than 30,000 or more than 120,000 public chains were excluded, along with five repertoires with anomalous nucleotide sharing. As stored in TCRdb, this immuneACCESS dataset retains in-frame rearrangements with V and J assigned. A fraction of the clones does not appear; measured against another copy, unresolved V genes explain less than half of the discrepancy, and the remainder lacks a known reason. That table is the source of V, J and clone size, and D and trimming were worked out from the DNA. Counted in this sample were tens of thousands of clones; 69% of them appeared once. The ten largest clones capture roughly 2.7% of the sample.

The receptor comes from a man aged 50 or older in good health and CMV-seronegative. The sequenced sample consisted of PBMCs. The sequence links TRBV2 to TRBJ2-2, and 7 junction bases match TRBD2. DNA sequence: TGTGCCAGCGACGATCCGGGGGGTCTGTTTTTT. Its protein is CASDDPGGLFF.